A single sample gave rise to the 20 T cell receptor beta chains below, sequenced in a study of siplizumab effects on memory and regulatory T cells. TCRdb keeps only in-frame clones here, not all; method: immunoSEQ multiplex PCR. This table holds roughly 100,000 clones, 92% found once. Sequencing was carried out using CD4+ T cells sorted from blood. The receptor set was obtained from a human donor in good health.

This sequence joins TRBV18 and TRBJ1-5; TRBD1 is a possible D gene (6 bases). This CDR3 contains 16 residues. Between the trimmed V and J ends, which lost 1 base and 7 bases, there was a span of 17 bases. Per the germline V gene, CDR1 is KGHSH and CDR2 is LQKENI. The chain's CDR3 is CASSPLGRQGGQPQHF. Here the CDR3 DNA reads TGTGCCAGCTCACCACTCGGCCGGCAAGGGGGACAGCCCCAGCATTTT.

This clone was detected only once. The rearrangement uses TRBV6-1 and TRBJ2-4; D remains ambiguous. Trimming left V 6 bases short and J 5 bases short, with 14 bases between. Germline CDR1 reads MNHNS; CDR2 reads SASEGT. The CDR3 is 14 amino acids. The CDR3 DNA follows: TGTGCCAGCAGCCCCGGTGGTGGGGAAAACATTCAGTACTTC. Translation: CASSPGGGENIQYF.

The chain is built from TRBV5-1 and TRBJ2-5, with D possibly being TRBD2 (6 bases). Per the germline V gene, CDR1 is SGHRS and CDR2 is YFSETQ. The ends were cut back, 4 bases at V and 4 bases at J, with 14 bases in the middle. The length of the CDR3 is 14 residues. CDR3 coding DNA: TGCGCCAGCAGCACCGCGGGGTCCGTAGAGACCCAGTACTTC. Translating gives CASSTAGSVETQYF.

This chain links TRBV9 with TRBJ2-3; 10 positions agree with TRBD2. The CDR3 runs 15 residues. V shed 4 bases and J 3 bases; nucleotides not matched to a gene: 5. The germline V gene has CDR1 SGDLS and CDR2 YYNGEE. The CDR3, as DNA: TGTGCCAGCAGCCCGGCTAGCGGGAGAACAGATACGCAGTATTTT. Amino acid sequence: CASSPASGRTDTQYF. Supplemented by reference TRBV9 and TRBJ2-3, the full variable domain reads DSGVTQTPKHLITATGQRVTLRCSPRSGDLSVYWYQQSLDQGLQFLIQYYNGEERAKGNILERFSAQQFPDLHSELNLSSLELGDSALYFCASSPASGRTDTQYFGPGTRLTVL.

The chain uses TRBV18 and TRBJ1-5; D gene uncertain. The ends were cut back, 3 bases at V and 4 bases at J, with 13 bases in the middle. CDR1 and CDR2 (germline): KGHSH, LQKENI. There are 15 residues in the CDR3. CDR3 region: CASSPVPAGNQPQHF. The CDR3 bases are TGTGCCAGCTCACCTGTCCCGGCGGGGAATCAGCCCCAGCATTTT.

The V call is TRBV7-9, the J call TRBJ2-1; no clear D gene. The CDR3 is 14 amino acids. V was cut by 5 bases and J by 8 bases, with 16 bases left in between. Looked up from germline, CDR1 is SEHNR and CDR2 is FQNEAQ (reference sequence). The CDR3 DNA is TGTGCCAGCAGCCGCTTTGTCGGAGTCCATGAGCAGTTCTTC. Translating gives CASSRFVGVHEQFF.

V gene TRBV5-6 combines with J gene TRBJ2-3; the D gene is possibly TRBD2 (6 bases). The V end was cut by 4 bases, the J end by 14 bases, with 23 bases between. Germline CDR1 and CDR2: SGHDT and YYEEEE. The CDR3 has 14 residues. For the CDR3, the DNA is TGTGCCAGCAGCCCGCGTGACGACGGAGGGGCAATGTATTTT. As protein: CASSPRDDGGAMYF.

V is TRBV6-5 and J is TRBJ1-2; tentatively, D is TRBD1 (5 bases). Germline lookup yields CDR1 MNHEY and CDR2 SVGAGI. V was shortened by 0 bases and J by 3 bases, with 14 bases between the two germline ends. The CDR3 is made up of 16 amino acids. CDR3: CASSYSSGARDYGYTF. In nucleotides, the CDR3 is TGTGCCAGCAGTTACTCTTCTGGGGCCAGGGACTATGGCTACACCTTC.

This chain connects TRBV15 to TRBJ1-2, with no clear D. The CDR3 contains 14 residues. V lost 0 bases and J lost 5, with 10 bases in between. Germline V CDR1 and CDR2: LNHNV, YYDKDF (reference sequence). The CDR3 is CATSRDRASYGYTF. The CDR3 coding sequence is TGTGCCACCAGCAGAGATCGCGCCTCTTATGGCTACACCTTC.

The genes are TRBV2 and TRBJ1-5, with 7 bases lining up with TRBD1. With 6 bases clipped from V and 7 bases from J, the junction kept 6 bases outside the gene matches. Germline assignment: CDR1 SNHLY and CDR2 FYNNEI. The CDR3 is made up of 13 amino acids. The CDR3 coding sequence is TGTGCCAGCAGGGGTACAGGGGAGCAGCCCCAGCATTTT. Translation: CASRGTGEQPQHF.

This clone was detected once. The rearrangement links TRBV7-2 to TRBJ2-7, with unresolved D. Germline assignment: CDR1 SGHTA and CDR2 FQGNSA. The CDR3 extends over 12 amino acids. The V end lost 2 bases, the J end lost 1 base, and 3 bases lay between the germline ends. CDR3 amino acids: CASSLTSYEQYF. The CDR3 DNA reads TGTGCCAGCAGCTTAACGTCCTACGAGCAGTACTTC.

V gene TRBV21-1 combines with J gene TRBJ2-7; the DNA was not compared with TRBD2, the D call given in the table. TRBV21-1 is flagged as a pseudogene. The CDR3 totals 18 residues. The CDR3 DNA follows: TGTGCCAGCACTCCGAGGTGGGGAGGGACTAGCGGGAGTGCCGAGCAGTACTTC. Its translation is CASTPRWGGTSGSAEQYF.

This chain links TRBV7-3 with TRBJ2-2; D is perhaps TRBD2 (6 bases). Looked up from germline, CDR1 is SGHTA and CDR2 is FQGTGA. The CDR3 runs 16 residues. V lost 1 base to trimming and J lost 0 bases, with 9 bases between them. CDR3 nucleotides: TGTGCCAGCAGCTTAAACGGGGGTTCGAACACCGGGGAGCTGTTTTTT. Amino acids: CASSLNGGSNTGELFF.

This clone was recorded only once. The chain is built from TRBV11-2 and TRBJ2-1; D gene ambiguous. CDR3 length equals 11 residues. V lost 6 bases and J 10 bases, leaving 10 bases between the germline ends. Germline CDR1 SGHAT, CDR2 FQNNGV. CDR3 sequence reads: CASSKESEQFF. DNA of the CDR3: TGTGCCAGCAGTAAAGAAAGCGAGCAGTTCTTC. Looking up the rest from reference TRBV11-2 and TRBJ2-1 gives the full variable domain: EAGVAQSPRYKIIEKRQSVAFWCNPISGHATLYWYQQILGQGPKLLIQFQNNGVVDDSQLPKDRFSAERLKGVDSTLKIQPAKLEDSAVYLCASSKESEQFFGPGTRLTVL.

V is TRBV5-6 and J is TRBJ2-5; TRBD1 agrees at 11 bases. The ends lost 0 bases at V and 4 bases at J; junction bases unmatched: 2. The germline gives CDR1 SGHDT, CDR2 YYEEEE. The CDR3 runs to 15 residues. DNA of the CDR3: TGTGCCAGCAGCTTGGCGGGGACAGGGGGAGAGACCCAGTACTTC. The encoded protein is CASSLAGTGGETQYF.

The chain is built from TRBV10-3 and TRBJ2-3; 8 bases line up with TRBD1. CDR1 is ENHRY and CDR2 is SYGVKD in the germline V gene. The CDR3 loop spans 14 amino acids. V gave up 7 bases and J gave up 5 bases; unmatched junction bases: 8. The CDR3 region is CAITQTGVRDTQYF. CDR3 DNA: TGTGCCATCACCCAGACAGGGGTAAGAGATACGCAGTATTTT.

The rearrangement links TRBV14 to TRBJ2-7; 7 nucleotides match TRBD2. The CDR3 is 12 residues long. Germline CDR1 reads SGHDN; CDR2 reads FVKESK. Trimming took 4 bases from V and 5 from J; bases not matched to a gene: 2. The CDR3 sequence: CASSPGGNEQYF. The CDR3 bases are TGTGCCAGCAGCCCCGGGGGGAACGAGCAGTACTTC.

The chain couples TRBV5-6 to TRBJ2-3; the D gene is possibly TRBD1 (5 bases). This CDR3 is built from 14 residues. The V end was cut by 6 bases, the J end by 1 base, with 12 bases between. The germline V gene encodes CDR1 SGHDT and CDR2 YYEEEE. The CDR3 reads CASNQGVGTDTQYF. CDR3 coding DNA: TGTGCCAGCAACCAAGGGGTCGGCACAGATACGCAGTATTTT.

This chain links TRBV9 with TRBJ2-3; no clear D gene. CDR1 is SGDLS and CDR2 is YYNGEE in the germline V gene. This CDR3 comprises 13 residues. V was shortened by 1 base and J by 5 bases, with 8 bases between the two germline ends. CDR3 bases: TGTGCCAGCAGCGTATCGGGCAAAGATACGCAGTATTTT. Amino acids: CASSVSGKDTQYF.

This clone was detected once. The rearrangement uses TRBV20-1 and TRBJ2-5, with TRBD2 identical over 7 bases. CDR1 is DFQATT and CDR2 is SNEGSKA in the germline V gene (reference sequence). The junction had 3 bases not matched to a gene; V was cut back by 6 bases and J by 5 bases. The CDR3 runs to 11 residues. CDR3 in DNA: TGCAGTGCAAGGACTAGGGAGACCCAGTACTTC. Its translation is CSARTRETQYF.